Following are 17 T cell receptor beta chains from one sample sequenced in a study of shared clonotypes between healthy human individuals (dated by TCRdb to about 2020). The library was produced with the immunoSEQ multiplex PCR assay. Sourced from immuneACCESS, this table was stored by TCRdb with only in-frame sequences that have V and J called. A share of the clones is absent; for the studies checked, an unresolved V gene accounts for under half, and the remainder has no known explanation. The table for this sample lists about 490,000 clones; around 80% of them were counted only once. The ten biggest clones cover 12% of the sample. Sequenced input: PBMCs. These receptors originate from a woman between 35 and 50 years old in good health. Some clones in this sample may be carry-over from other donors' samples.

This clone was observed a few times. This chain joins TRBV4-1 and TRBJ2-1, with D possibly matching TRBD2 (6 bases). The CDR3 runs 16 residues. Looked up from germline, CDR1 is MGHRA and CDR2 is YSYEKL. Trimming cost V 1 base and J 5 bases, with 15 bases left between them. The CDR3 bases are TGCGCCAGCAGCCAAGTAAGTGCGGGATTCAACAATGAGCAGTTCTTC. It translates to CASSQVSAGFNNEQFF.

The V gene is TRBV5-1, the J gene TRBJ2-5; D possibly matches TRBD1 or TRBD2 (5 bases each). The J call may not be correct, given that the DNA end is closer to TRBJ2-7. Germline-derived CDR1 and CDR2 are SGHRS and YFSETQ. This CDR3 comprises 15 residues. The CDR3 protein is CASSLGGATGHEQYF. The CDR3 nucleotides read TGCGCCAGCAGCTTGGGAGGGGCAACGGGTCACGAGCAGTACTTC.

The rearrangement uses TRBV7-9 and TRBJ1-4, with D tentatively TRBD1 (6 bases). This CDR3 spans 14 amino acids. Germline lookup yields CDR1 SEHNR and CDR2 FQNEAQ (reference sequence). V was cut by 3 bases and J by 8 bases, with 13 bases left in between. DNA of the CDR3: TGTGCCAGCAGCTTCTCATACAGGGACGAAAAACTGTTTTTT. It translates to CASSFSYRDEKLFF.

This sequence joins TRBV5-4 and TRBJ2-1; TRBD2 matches at 14 bases. V dropped 4 bases and J dropped 0; count of bases not matched to a gene: 12. Germline lookup yields CDR1 SGHNT and CDR2 YYREEE (reference sequence). The CDR3 contains 20 residues. The CDR3 DNA follows: TGTGCCAGCAGCGGAACGGGGACTAGCGGGAGTCCCAGCTCCTACAATGAGCAGTTCTTC. Encoded protein: CASSGTGTSGSPSSYNEQFF.

The V and J genes are TRBV7-9 and TRBJ2-1; no firm D call. The CDR3 contains 13 residues. From germline, CDR1 is SEHNR and CDR2 FQNEAQ (reference sequence). V dropped 2 bases and J dropped 6 bases, with 8 bases sitting between them. The CDR3 reads CASSLINTNEQFF. The CDR3 DNA reads TGTGCCAGCAGCTTAATTAATACCAATGAGCAGTTCTTC.

The rearrangement uses TRBV5-1 and TRBJ1-2; no reliable D call. The germline V gene has CDR1 SGHRS and CDR2 YFSETQ. The CDR3 has 15 residues. Trimming shortened V by 4 bases and J by 1 base, and 14 bases separated the two germline ends. Written as DNA, the CDR3 is TGCGCCAGCAGCCCGGAAGGAAACCGTAACTATGGCTACACCTTC. Protein product: CASSPEGNRNYGYTF.

The rearrangement joins TRBV10-1 to TRBJ2-5; the D gene is possibly TRBD2 (6 bases). Germline assignment: CDR1 WNHNN and CDR2 SYGVQD (reference sequence). There are 15 residues in the CDR3. The V end lost 5 bases, the J end lost 4 bases, and 17 bases lay between the germline ends. CDR3 loop: CASSTLGGVLETQYF. As DNA, the CDR3 is TGCGCCAGCAGTACCTTGGGGGGTGTATTAGAGACCCAGTACTTC.

This clone occurred a few times. This same CDR3 is encoded by further DNA sequences in the sample. This chain links TRBV11-2 with TRBJ2-3; TRBD1 aligns across 12 bases. V gave up 1 base and J gave up 5 bases; unmatched junction bases: 7. CDR1 is SGHAT and CDR2 is FQNNGV in the germline V gene. The CDR3 is made up of 17 amino acids. The CDR3 reads CASSLAGTGGFQDTQYF. CDR3 DNA sequence: TGTGCCAGCAGCTTAGCCGGGACAGGGGGCTTTCAAGATACGCAGTATTTT.

The chain is built from TRBV9 and TRBJ2-1; the D is unclear. V lost 3 bases to trimming and J lost 8 bases, with 6 bases between them. Germline lookup yields CDR1 SGDLS and CDR2 YYNGEE. The length of the CDR3 is 11 residues. CDR3 nucleotide sequence: TGTGCCAGCAGCGCCCAGCATGAGCAGTTCTTC. This sequence encodes CASSAQHEQFF. The whole variable domain, remainder taken from reference TRBV9 and TRBJ2-1, is DSGVTQTPKHLITATGQRVTLRCSPRSGDLSVYWYQQSLDQGLQFLIQYYNGEERAKGNILERFSAQQFPDLHSELNLSSLELGDSALYFCASSAQHEQFFGPGTRLTVL.

Only one count was recorded for this clone. The V gene is TRBV5-1, the J gene TRBJ2-5, with 8 bases that match TRBD1. This CDR3 comprises 12 residues. Per germline, CDR1 SGHRS and CDR2 YFSETQ. V lost 6 bases and J lost 5; bases outside the gene matches: 3. CDR3 in amino acids: CASTDRAETQYF. The CDR3 DNA is TGCGCCAGCACGGACAGGGCGGAGACCCAGTACTTC. Full variable domain (remainder filled in from reference TRBV5-1 and TRBJ2-5): KAGVTQTPRYLIKTRGQQVTLSCSPISGHRSVSWYQQTPGQGLQFLFEYFSETQRNKGNFPGRFSGRQFSNSRSEMNVSTLELGDSALYLCASTDRAETQYFGPGTRLLVL.

This sequence joins TRBV13 and TRBJ2-1; TRBD2 agrees at 10 bases. Germline assignment: CDR1 PRHDT and CDR2 FYEKMQ (reference sequence). The CDR3 consists of 18 residues. With 4 bases clipped from V and 7 bases from J, the junction kept 16 bases outside the gene matches. In nucleotides, the CDR3 is TGTGCCAGCAGCTCGACCAAGTCCCTAGCGGGAGATGTGAATGAGCAGTTCTTC. It encodes CASSSTKSLAGDVNEQFF.

The chain links TRBV10-1 to TRBJ2-1; D may be TRBD2 (6 bases). The length of the CDR3 is 16 residues. The V gene's germline CDR1 is WNHNN and CDR2 SYGVQD (reference sequence). The V end lost 0 bases, the J end lost 4 bases, and 13 bases lay between the germline ends. DNA of the CDR3: TGCGCCAGCAGTGAGTCGCTAGGAGGGCGATACAATGAGCAGTTCTTC. This gives the protein CASSESLGGRYNEQFF.

Worth noting for this clone: A read error is possible here, since a much larger clone lies one base away. The chain couples TRBV7-2 to TRBJ2-1, with 8 positions matching TRBD2. Germline CDR1 SGHTA, CDR2 FQGNSA. The CDR3 loop spans 15 amino acids. Losses at the gene ends were 6 bases for V and 4 bases for J; bases not matched to a gene: 8. Written as DNA, the CDR3 is TGTGCCAGCAGAGCGGGGGCTAGCGAATACAATGAGCAGTTCTTC. This gives the protein CASRAGASEYNEQFF.

The chain uses TRBV30 and TRBJ2-2, with 11 positions matching TRBD1. J gave up 0 bases and V 5 bases, and 5 bases lay outside the gene matches. Germline CDR1 GTSNPN, CDR2 SVGIG (reference sequence). This CDR3 comprises 16 residues. CDR3 sequence: CAWDKGQGANTGELFF. CDR3 nucleotides: TGTGCCTGGGACAAGGGACAGGGGGCGAACACCGGGGAGCTGTTTTTT.

J is TRBJ2-4 and V is TRBV2, with TRBD2 matching 9 bases. Germline trimming cut 4 bases from V and 7 bases from J; bases unmatched to any gene: 17. The CDR3 is made up of 18 amino acids. CDR1 SNHLY and CDR2 FYNNEI come from the germline V gene. CDR3 DNA sequence: TGTGCCAGCAGTGGAGGGAGCGGGAGGCGACTTTTGGGGAACATTCAGTACTTC. Amino acids: CASSGGSGRRLLGNIQYF.

The rearrangement uses TRBV10-3 and TRBJ2-7; tentatively, D is TRBD1 or TRBD2 (5 bases each). Germline CDR1 ENHRY, CDR2 SYGVKD. This CDR3 has 12 amino acids. The germline V and J ends were trimmed by 6 bases and 6 bases, with 12 bases remaining between them. CDR3 coding DNA: TGTGCCATCAGCGAACCTGGGGGCGAGCAGTACTTC. Its translation: CAISEPGGEQYF.

This chain joins TRBV28 and TRBJ2-7; no clear D gene. The germline gives CDR1 MDHEN, CDR2 SYDVKM. The germline V and J ends were trimmed by 5 bases and 6 bases, with 11 bases remaining between them. The CDR3 is 12 amino acids. The CDR3 loop reads CASSTRTGEQYF. The CDR3 nucleotides read TGTGCCAGCAGTACCCGGACGGGCGAGCAGTACTTC.